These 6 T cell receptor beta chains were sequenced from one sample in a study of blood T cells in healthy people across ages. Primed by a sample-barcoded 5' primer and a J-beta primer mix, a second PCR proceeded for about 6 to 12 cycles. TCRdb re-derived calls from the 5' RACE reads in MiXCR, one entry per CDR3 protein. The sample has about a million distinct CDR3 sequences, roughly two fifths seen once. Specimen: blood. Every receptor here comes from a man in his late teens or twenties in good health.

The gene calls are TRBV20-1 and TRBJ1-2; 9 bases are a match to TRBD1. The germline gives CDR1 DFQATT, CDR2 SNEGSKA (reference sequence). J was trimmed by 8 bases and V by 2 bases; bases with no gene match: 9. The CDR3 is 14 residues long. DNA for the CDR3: TGCAGTGCTAGACTACCGGGACAGGGTAACGGCTACACCTTC. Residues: CSARLPGQGNGYTF.

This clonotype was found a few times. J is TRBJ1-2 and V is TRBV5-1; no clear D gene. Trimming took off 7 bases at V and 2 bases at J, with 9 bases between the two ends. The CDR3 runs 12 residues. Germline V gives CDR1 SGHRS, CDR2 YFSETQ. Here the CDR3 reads CASAVQNYGYTF. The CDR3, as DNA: TGCGCCAGCGCCGTCCAGAACTATGGCTACACCTTC.

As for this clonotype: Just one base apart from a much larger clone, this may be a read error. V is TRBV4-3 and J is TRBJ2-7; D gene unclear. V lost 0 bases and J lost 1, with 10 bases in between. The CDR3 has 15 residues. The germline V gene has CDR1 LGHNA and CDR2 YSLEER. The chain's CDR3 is CASSQDNSLSYEQYF. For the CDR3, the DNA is TGCGCCAGCAGCCAAGATAACTCCTTATCCTACGAGCAGTACTTC.

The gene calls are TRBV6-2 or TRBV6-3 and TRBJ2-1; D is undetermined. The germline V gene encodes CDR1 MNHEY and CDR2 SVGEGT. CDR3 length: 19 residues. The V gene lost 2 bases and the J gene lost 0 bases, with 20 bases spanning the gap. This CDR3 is CASSYDPEPNRSSYNEQFF. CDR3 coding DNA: TGTGCCAGCAGTTACGACCCCGAGCCCAACCGAAGCTCCTACAATGAGCAGTTCTTC.

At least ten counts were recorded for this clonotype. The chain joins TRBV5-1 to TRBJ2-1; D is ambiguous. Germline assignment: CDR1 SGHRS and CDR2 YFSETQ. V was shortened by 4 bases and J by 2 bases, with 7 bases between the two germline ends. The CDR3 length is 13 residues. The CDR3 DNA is TGCGCCAGCAGCCCGAGTACCTACAATGAGCAGTTCTTC. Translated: CASSPSTYNEQFF.

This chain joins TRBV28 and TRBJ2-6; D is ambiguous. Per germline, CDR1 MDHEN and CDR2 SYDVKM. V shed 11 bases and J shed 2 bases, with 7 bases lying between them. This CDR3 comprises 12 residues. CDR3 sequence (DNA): TGTGCCGCACAAACTGGGGCCAACGTCCTGACTTTC. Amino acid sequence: CAAQTGANVLTF.